This T cell receptor (beta chain) was retrieved from a study of blood T cell repertoires in COVID-19. Assay: immunoSEQ multiplex PCR; the TCRdb copy retains only in-frame clones and omits some. The sample shows approximately 240,000 clones, roughly four fifths of them seen only once. Germline loops: CDR1 LNHDA, CDR2 SQIVND (reference sequence). The CDR3 is 13 amino acids. V gave up 10 bases and J gave up 7 bases; unmatched junction bases: 13. The TCR was taken from a woman aged 40 to 50 with acute COVID-19. The genes are TRBV19 and TRBJ2-7, with 7 bases fitting TRBD2. Sequencing input: PBMCs or T cells enriched from blood (not recorded which). CDR3 region: CATWGGNIGEQYF. The CDR3 DNA reads TGTGCCACCTGGGGGGGGAACATCGGTGAGCAGTACTTC.